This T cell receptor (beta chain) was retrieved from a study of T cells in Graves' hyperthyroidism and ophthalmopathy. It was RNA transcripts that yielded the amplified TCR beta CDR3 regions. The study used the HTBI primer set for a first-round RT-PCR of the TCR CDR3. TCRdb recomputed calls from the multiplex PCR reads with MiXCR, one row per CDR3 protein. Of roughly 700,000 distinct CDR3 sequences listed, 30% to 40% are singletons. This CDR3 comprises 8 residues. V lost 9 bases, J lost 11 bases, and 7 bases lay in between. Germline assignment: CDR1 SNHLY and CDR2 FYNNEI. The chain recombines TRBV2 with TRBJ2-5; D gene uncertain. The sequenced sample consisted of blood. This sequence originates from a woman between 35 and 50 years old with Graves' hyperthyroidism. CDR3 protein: CASRKQYF. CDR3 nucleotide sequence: TGTGCCAGTAGAAAGCAGTACTTC.